The clone carrying this T cell receptor beta chain appeared a few times. The target antigen is unknown. Sample barcodes and UMIs were carried by the TCR alpha and TCR beta cDNA libraries that 5'RACE generated with constant-segment primers. TCRdb re-called the 5' RACE reads through MiXCR, storing one row per CDR3 protein. Of roughly 190,000 distinct CDR3 sequences listed, 27% are singletons. The source of the sample is a study of T-cell memory formation after mild COVID-19. Whole-study context: Largely, the TCR clusters proved donor specific. Study results and limitations: A subset of responding clones appeared in pre-infection memory, suggesting cross-reactive memory joined.

This CDR3 is 15 amino acids long. Trimming shortened V by 1 base and J by 9 bases, and 13 bases separated the two germline ends. Germline values: CDR1 LGHDT, CDR2 YNNKEL (reference sequence). The chain carries TRBV3-1 and TRBJ1-6; possible D gene TRBD1, 5 bases. The sequenced sample was PBMCs or a T cell subset sorted from them (not recorded which). The clonotype originates from an adult woman who had mild COVID-19 (a few samples of this study predate the infection). Cell type and time point are not known. CDR3 sequence: CASSQGRAGSSPLHF. For the CDR3, the DNA is TGTGCCAGCAGCCAAGGCAGGGCAGGGAGTTCACCCCTCCACTTT.